One TCR beta chain is described in this entry. Its specificity is unknown. The data are from a study of radiation and T cells in renal cell carcinoma. V was shortened by 7 bases and J by 0 bases, with 10 bases between the two germline ends. Looked up from germline, CDR1 is SGHRS and CDR2 is YFSETQ. The CDR3 totals 14 residues. The study, taken as a whole, reports: Without pretreatment biopsies, baseline tumor clonotype presence was undetermined.

Time point here: blood 4 weeks post-SBRT, at nephrectomy. Treatment reported: 15 Gy SBRT to primary tumor, nephrectomy 4 weeks later. Nephrectomy followed 15 Gy stereotactic body radiation by 4 weeks. Sequencing was performed with immunoSEQ multiplex PCR; in TCRdb, only in-frame clones are kept and a portion is missing. The table has under 100,000 clones, more than 65% seen once. The source was blood, collected from a patient whose treatment included radiotherapy and nephrectomy. The chain recombines TRBV5-1 with TRBJ2-2; a possible D gene is TRBD2 (5 bases). This clonotype originated in a man between 60 and 75 years old with renal cell carcinoma. Written as DNA, the CDR3 is TGCGCCAGCGGCAGCGGTACGAACACCGGGGAGCTGTTTTTT. Protein sequence: CASGSGTNTGELFF.